This TCR beta chain is drawn from a study of T-cell reconstitution after alpha-beta-depleted transplantation in children. Study-wide findings and caveats: Reportedly, only several hundred clones from non-depleted graft cells drove alpha-beta T-cell counts at about two months. T-cell numbers and diversity one year post-transplant derived largely from freshly generated T cells.

This clonotype was counted a few times. Its target is not known. This CDR3 is 18 amino acids long. J was trimmed by 0 bases and V by 8 bases; bases with no gene match: 13. As it was prepared, the TCRbeta library received unique molecular identifiers. From the PCR reads, TCRdb called clonotypes with MiXCR, one entry per CDR3 protein. In the table there are 900,000 or so distinct CDR3 sequences, roughly 16% of which are singletons. The sample in question was PBMCs, mostly from graft donor cells, obtained 360 days after TCRalphabeta/CD19-depleted stem cell transplant. This receptor was taken from a male patient aged 10-17 years who had a stem cell transplant for acute lymphoblastic leukemia, so the T cells may come from the graft donor. V is TRBV12-3 or TRBV12-4 and J is TRBJ2-6; 7 nucleotides agree with TRBD1. Here the CDR3 reads CASFLPGTENSGANVLTF. The CDR3 DNA reads TGTGCCAGCTTCCTGCCCGGGACAGAGAACTCTGGGGCCAACGTCCTGACTTTC.